The 2 T cell receptor beta chains below were found in one sample sequenced in a study of blood T cell repertoires in COVID-19. Libraries were prepared by immunoSEQ multiplex PCR; TCRdb keeps only in-frame clonotypes and omits some of them. This sample has some 190,000 clones; 86% occur once, and the top ten carry around 25%. Sequencing was carried out using PBMCs or T cells enriched from blood (not recorded which). The receptor set was obtained from a woman aged 40 to 49 in a cohort exposed to, infected with or recovered from COVID-19 (not recorded which).

The rearrangement links TRBV7-6 to TRBJ2-6; tentative D call: TRBD1 (6 bases). This CDR3 has 16 amino acids. CDR1 is SGHVS, CDR2 FNYEAQ, per germline. V lost 6 bases, J lost 0 bases, and 12 bases lay in between. This CDR3 is CASSSGRGSGANVLTF. Here the CDR3 DNA reads TGTGCCAGCAGTTCCGGCAGGGGCTCTGGGGCCAACGTCCTGACTTTC.

The chain has TRBV7-2 and TRBJ1-1; perhaps TRBD1 as D (5 bases). The V gene's germline CDR1 is SGHTA and CDR2 FQGNSA. V was trimmed by 3 bases and J by 6 bases, leaving 11 bases between them. The CDR3 covers 13 residues. As DNA, the CDR3 is TGTGCCAGCAGCTTCGGGGGGTACTCTGAAGCTTTCTTT. Translated, it gives CASSFGGYSEAFF.